This TCR beta chain is from a study of cytomegalovirus exposure and HLA in healthy donors. PCR primers comprised 60 Vbeta and 13 Jbeta primers. TCRdb's copy holds only in-frame clones and misses some; the assay was immunoSEQ multiplex PCR. This sample yields around 180,000 clones, of which around four fifths are seen a single time; roughly 13% belongs to the top ten. Germline V lookup: CDR1 SEHNR, CDR2 FQNEAQ (reference sequence). The CDR3 is 17 residues long. V lost 5 bases and J 5 bases, leaving 21 bases between the germline ends. This clone was seen more than once but under ten times. Sequencing used PBMCs. This chain uses TRBV7-9 with TRBJ2-2, with D maybe TRBD2 (5 bases). This clonotype was sampled from a woman aged 45-60 years in good health and CMV-seropositive. The CDR3 DNA reads as TGTGCCAGCAGCCGCGACTTATTAGGGAGAAATACCGGGGAGCTGTTTTTT. Its protein is CASSRDLLGRNTGELFF.